Following are 8 T cell receptor beta chains from one sample sequenced in a study of blood T cell repertoires in COVID-19 (dated by TCRdb to between 2020 and 2021). To prepare the library, the immunoSEQ multiplex PCR assay was applied. TCRdb took this table from immuneACCESS and kept in-frame rearrangements with V and J called. Such tables lack part of the clones; where checked against another copy, unresolved V genes explain under half of the gap, and the rest is unexplained. The sample profile shows some 53,000 clones; about 88% of them were found once. The top ten hold around 5% of the sample. The sample consisted of peripheral blood. These receptors were taken from a man aged 60 to 75 with active COVID-19.

The J gene is TRBJ2-7, the V gene TRBV5-1; 11 positions match TRBD2. The CDR3 loop spans 14 amino acids. Trimming cost V 4 bases and J 5 bases; bases outside gene matches: 5. Germline V gene lookup returns CDR1 SGHRS and CDR2 YFSETQ. The CDR3 DNA sequence: TGCGCCAGCAGCCCACTACTAGCGGGAGACGAGCAGTACTTC. This translates into CASSPLLAGDEQYF.

The chain employs TRBV5-1 and TRBJ2-2; 10 nucleotides align to TRBD2. This CDR3 has 16 amino acids. The ends lost 4 bases at V and 0 bases at J; junction bases unmatched: 3. In germline, CDR1 is SGHRS, CDR2 YFSETQ. This CDR3 reads CASSVLAGANTGELFF. As DNA, the CDR3 is TGCGCCAGCAGCGTCCTAGCGGGAGCGAACACCGGGGAGCTGTTTTTT.

The CDR3 reads CASSRGGISYEQYF. The CDR3 DNA follows: TGTGCCAGCAGCCGTGGCGGGATTTCCTACGAGCAGTACTTC. The chain employs TRBV28 and TRBJ2-7; a possible D gene is TRBD2 (6 bases). Germline V gene sequence: CDR1 MDHEN, CDR2 SYDVKM. V lost 6 bases and J 1 base, leaving 13 bases between the germline ends. The CDR3 consists of 14 residues.

The V and J genes are TRBV11-2 and TRBJ2-3, with D maybe TRBD2 (7 bases). The ends were cut back, 7 bases at V and 1 base at J, with 15 bases in the middle. CDR1 and CDR2 (germline): SGHAT, FQNNGV. The CDR3 sequence is 15 residues long. The CDR3: CASTWGGPGTDTQYF. CDR3 in DNA: TGTGCCAGCACCTGGGGGGGCCCGGGCACAGATACGCAGTATTTT.

The chain is built from TRBV7-3 and TRBJ2-2; D gene unclear. V dropped 1 base and J dropped 7 bases, with 10 bases sitting between them. CDR1 and CDR2 from the germline V gene are SGHTA and FQGTGA. CDR3 length equals 14 residues. CDR3 DNA: TGTGCCAGCAGCTTAAAACGCACCGGCGGGGAGCTGTTTTTT. Residues: CASSLKRTGGELFF.

This clone appeared once. This rearrangement joins TRBV15 to TRBJ2-5; D gene uncertain. The CDR3 loop spans 14 amino acids. Germline V CDR1 and CDR2: LNHNV, YYDKDF (reference sequence). Trimming left V 1 base short and J 0 bases short, with 6 bases between. The CDR3 spells CATSRVSDQETQYF. For the CDR3, the DNA is TGTGCCACCAGCAGAGTGTCAGACCAAGAGACCCAGTACTTC.

This chain links TRBV9 with TRBJ1-2; 8 positions agree with TRBD1. Germline trimming cut 1 base from V and 5 bases from J; bases unmatched to any gene: 7. This CDR3 spans 15 amino acids. Germline loops: CDR1 SGDLS, CDR2 YYNGEE. CDR3 in amino acids: CASSVMDRAGYGYTF. The CDR3 bases are TGTGCCAGCAGCGTAATGGACAGGGCAGGATATGGCTACACCTTC.

The chain carries TRBV5-6 and TRBJ1-2, with a tentative D call TRBD1 (5 bases). Germline V gene sequence: CDR1 SGHDT, CDR2 YYEEEE. V lost 0 bases, J lost 0 bases, and 6 bases lay in between. The CDR3 has 14 amino acids. The CDR3: CASSLGQSNYGYTF. CDR3 nucleotide sequence: TGTGCCAGCAGCTTGGGACAGTCTAACTATGGCTACACCTTC.